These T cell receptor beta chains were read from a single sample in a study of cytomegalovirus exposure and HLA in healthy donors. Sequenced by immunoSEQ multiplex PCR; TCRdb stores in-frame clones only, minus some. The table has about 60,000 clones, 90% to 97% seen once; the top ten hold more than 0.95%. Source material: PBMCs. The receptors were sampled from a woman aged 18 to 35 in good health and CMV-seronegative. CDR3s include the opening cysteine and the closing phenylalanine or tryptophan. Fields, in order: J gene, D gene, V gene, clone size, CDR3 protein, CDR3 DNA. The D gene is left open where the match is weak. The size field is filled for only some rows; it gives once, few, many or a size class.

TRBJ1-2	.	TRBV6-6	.	CASSYVLANYGYTF	TGTGCCAGCAGTTACGTTTTAGCTAACTATGGCTACACCTTC
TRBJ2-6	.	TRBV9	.	CASSLAGANVLTF	TGTGCCAGCAGCCTCGCTGGGGCCAACGTCCTGACTTTC
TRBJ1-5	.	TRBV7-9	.	CASSPPGGLNQPQHF	TGTGCCAGCAGCCCCCCGGGGGGCCTAAATCAGCCCCAGCATTTT
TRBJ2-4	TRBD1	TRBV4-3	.	CASSQGWDRPKNIQYF	TGCGCCAGCAGCCAAGGATGGGACAGGCCAAAAAACATTCAGTACTTC
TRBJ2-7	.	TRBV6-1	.	CASSEGQAPYEQYF	TGTGCCAGCAGTGAGGGACAAGCCCCTTACGAGCAGTACTTC
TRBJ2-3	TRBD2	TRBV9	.	CASSRAGGQGDTQYF	TGTGCCAGCAGCCGGGCGGGGGGGCAGGGAGATACGCAGTATTTT
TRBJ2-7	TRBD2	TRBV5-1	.	CASSPHRQGPAGGEQYF	TGCGCCAGCAGCCCCCACCGACAGGGCCCAGCGGGGGGCGAGCAGTACTTC
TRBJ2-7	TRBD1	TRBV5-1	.	CASSLARDRVYEQYF	TGCGCCAGCAGCTTGGCCCGGGACAGGGTCTACGAGCAGTACTTC
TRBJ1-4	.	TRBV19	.	CASNPPGLKGKLFF	TGTGCCAGTAACCCGCCGGGGTTAAAGGGAAAACTGTTTTTT
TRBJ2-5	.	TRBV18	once	CASSTNGETQYF	TGTGCCAGCTCAACGAACGGTGAGACCCAGTACTTC
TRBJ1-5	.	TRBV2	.	CASTELRGVYSNQPQHF	TGTGCCAGCACCGAGTTGCGGGGAGTGTATAGCAATCAGCCCCAGCATTTT
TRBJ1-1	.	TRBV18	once	CASSQGITTEAFF	TGTGCCAGCTCGCAGGGCATAACCACTGAAGCTTTCTTT
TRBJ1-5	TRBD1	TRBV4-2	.	CASSPLGQGAMGNQPQHF	TGTGCCAGCAGCCCCCTGGGGCAGGGGGCGATGGGCAATCAGCCCCAGCATTTT
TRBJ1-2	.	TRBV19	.	CASTLGGALGYTF	TGTGCCAGTACACTGGGGGGGGCGCTTGGCTACACCTTC
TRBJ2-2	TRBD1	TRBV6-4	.	CASSDGTGEAGELFF	TGTGCCAGCAGTGACGGGACAGGGGAGGCCGGGGAGCTGTTTTTT
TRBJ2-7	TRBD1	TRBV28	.	CASSLGPGQGYEQYF	TGTGCCAGCAGCCTGGGGCCGGGACAGGGTTACGAGCAGTACTTC
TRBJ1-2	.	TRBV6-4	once	CASSEGPGSANYGYTF	TGTGCCAGCAGTGAGGGGCCGGGCAGTGCGAACTATGGCTACACCTTC
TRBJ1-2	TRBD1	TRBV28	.	CASSTTTGGYGYTF	TGTGCCAGCAGTACTACGACAGGGGGCTATGGCTACACCTTC